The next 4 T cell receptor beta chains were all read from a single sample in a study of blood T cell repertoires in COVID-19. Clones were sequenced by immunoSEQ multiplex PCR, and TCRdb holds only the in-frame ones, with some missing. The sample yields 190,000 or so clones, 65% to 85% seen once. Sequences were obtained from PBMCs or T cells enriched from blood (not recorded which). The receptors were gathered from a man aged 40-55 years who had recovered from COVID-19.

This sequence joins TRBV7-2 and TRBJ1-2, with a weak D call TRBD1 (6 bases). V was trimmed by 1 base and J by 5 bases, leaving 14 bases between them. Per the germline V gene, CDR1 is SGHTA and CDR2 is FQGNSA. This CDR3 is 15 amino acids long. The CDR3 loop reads CASSLVQGKGYGYTF. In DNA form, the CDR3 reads TGTGCCAGCAGCTTAGTTCAGGGGAAGGGATATGGCTACACCTTC.

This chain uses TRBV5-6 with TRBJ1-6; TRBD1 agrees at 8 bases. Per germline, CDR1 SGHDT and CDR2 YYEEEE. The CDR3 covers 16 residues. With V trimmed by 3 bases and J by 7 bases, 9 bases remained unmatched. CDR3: CASSSLRDRWNSPLHF. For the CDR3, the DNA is TGTGCCAGCAGCTCCTTAAGGGACAGGTGGAATTCACCCCTCCACTTT.

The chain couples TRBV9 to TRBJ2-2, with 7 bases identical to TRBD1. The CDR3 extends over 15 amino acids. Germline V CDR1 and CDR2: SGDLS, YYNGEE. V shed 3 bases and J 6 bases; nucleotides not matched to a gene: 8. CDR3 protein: CASSAGDRDSGELFF. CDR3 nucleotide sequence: TGTGCCAGCAGCGCAGGGGACAGAGACTCCGGGGAGCTGTTTTTT.

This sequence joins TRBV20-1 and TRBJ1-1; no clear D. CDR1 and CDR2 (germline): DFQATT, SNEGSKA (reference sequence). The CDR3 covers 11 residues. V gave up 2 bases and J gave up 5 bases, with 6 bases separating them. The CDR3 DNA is TGCAGTGCTAGACCCTCGACTGAAGCTTTCTTT. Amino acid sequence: CSARPSTEAFF.